Detailed here is one T cell receptor (beta chain). Its antigen is not known. Generated by immunoSEQ multiplex PCR, the TCRdb table keeps only in-frame clones and is missing some. The table has approximately 410,000 clones, roughly 88% seen once. Treatment specified: about 20 received Ad26.COV2.S at low or high dose, single or two shots; five or six received placebo; per-sample allocation not given. Specimen acquisition occurred on day 63 following the initial vaccine or placebo injection. Vaccination employed an Ad26 vector expressing the Wuhan-strain SARS-CoV-2 spike. This sample was included in a study of Ad26.COV2.S vaccination and SARS-CoV-2 variants. At the level of the study: Administration of Ad26.COV2.S was intramuscular, either once or twice 56 days apart.

The V gene's germline CDR1 is SGHNT and CDR2 YENEEA. Trimming cost V 0 bases and J 5 bases, with 4 bases left between them. The CDR3 totals 13 residues. Whole-study results and caveats: Placebo and vaccine recipients had non-spike TCR breadth that was similar. From the TCR breadth and depth analyses, total T cell responses may have been underestimated.

Sequencing used peripheral blood, obtained in a trial of Ad26.COV2.S vaccine versus placebo. This chain connects TRBV11-3 to TRBJ2-2; D is ambiguous. The clonotype was recovered from a person between 18 and 65 years old who received the Ad26.COV2.S COVID-19 vaccine or a placebo. Here the CDR3 reads CASSLEGTGELFF. CDR3 in DNA: TGTGCCAGCAGCTTAGAGGGGACCGGGGAGCTGTTTTTT.